What follows is one T cell receptor beta chain and its context. Primers included in the PCR were 60 Vbeta and 13 Jbeta primers. The protocol was immunoSEQ multiplex PCR, while the TCRdb copy is restricted to in-frame clones and leaves out a portion. Seen here are roughly 110,000 clones, 65% to 80% observed once, and the top ten hold about 4.3%. Unmatched junction bases numbered 2, after V lost 2 bases and J lost 5 bases. CDR1 is SGHTA and CDR2 is FQGTGA in the germline V gene. This CDR3 is 14 amino acids long. This record belongs to a study of cytomegalovirus exposure and HLA in healthy donors. The chain carries TRBV7-3 and TRBJ2-5; TRBD2 aligns across 10 bases. This sequence was found in a male donor in good health and CMV-seronegative. Sequencing was done on a sample of PBMCs. CDR3 in amino acids: CASSLEGLAETQYF. The DNA for the CDR3 is TGTGCCAGCAGCTTAGAGGGACTAGCGGAGACCCAGTACTTC.